This entry concerns a single T cell receptor beta chain. Method: immunoSEQ multiplex PCR; TCRdb's copy keeps in-frame clones and lacks some. This repertoire shows nearly 2 million clones, less than 95% found once; its top ten account for 0.95% to 1.5%. Looked up from germline, CDR1 is LNHDA and CDR2 is SQIVND (reference sequence). V lost 5 bases to trimming and J lost 0 bases; unmatched junction nucleotides: 12. The CDR3 is 18 residues long. CD45RO-negative, CCR7-positively selected cells formed the naive CD8 fraction, excluding terminally differentiated effector memory CD45RA+ cells. These data come from a study of shared clonotypes between healthy human individuals. Overall study context: Each donor's CD4 naive and CD4 memory cells filled three plates apiece, CD8 naive two, and CD8 memory one.

The chain carries TRBV19 and TRBJ1-4; TRBD1 aligns across 7 bases. Sequenced material: naive CD8+ T cells sorted from blood. The clonotype comes from a man between 18 and 29 years old in good health. The CDR3 DNA is TGTGCCAGTAGTTTACAGACAGGGATTTATGCAACTAATGAAAAACTGTTTTTT. Residues: CASSLQTGIYATNEKLFF.